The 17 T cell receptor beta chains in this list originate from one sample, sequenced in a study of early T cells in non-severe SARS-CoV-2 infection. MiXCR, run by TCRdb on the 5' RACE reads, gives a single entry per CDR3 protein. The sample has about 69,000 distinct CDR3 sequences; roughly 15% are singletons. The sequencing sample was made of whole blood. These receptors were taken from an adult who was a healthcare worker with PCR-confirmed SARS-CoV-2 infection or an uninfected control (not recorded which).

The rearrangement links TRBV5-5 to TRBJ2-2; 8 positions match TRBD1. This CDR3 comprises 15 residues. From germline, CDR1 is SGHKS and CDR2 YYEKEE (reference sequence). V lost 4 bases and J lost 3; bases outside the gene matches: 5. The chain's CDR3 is CASSPTGVDTGELFF. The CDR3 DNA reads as TGTGCCAGCAGCCCGACAGGGGTGGACACCGGGGAGCTGTTTTTT.

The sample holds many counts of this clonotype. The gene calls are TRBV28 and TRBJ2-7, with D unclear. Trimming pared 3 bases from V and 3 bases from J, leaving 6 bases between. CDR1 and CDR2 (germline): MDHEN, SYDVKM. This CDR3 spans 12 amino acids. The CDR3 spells CASSFSFYEQYF. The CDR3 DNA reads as TGTGCCAGCAGTTTCTCGTTCTACGAGCAGTACTTC.

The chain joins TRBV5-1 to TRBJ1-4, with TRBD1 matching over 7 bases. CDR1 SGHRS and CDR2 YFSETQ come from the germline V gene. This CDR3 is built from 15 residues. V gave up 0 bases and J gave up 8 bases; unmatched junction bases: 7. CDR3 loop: CASSLVRGAREKLFF. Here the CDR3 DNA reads TGCGCCAGCAGCTTGGTCAGGGGGGCCAGGGAAAAACTGTTTTTT.

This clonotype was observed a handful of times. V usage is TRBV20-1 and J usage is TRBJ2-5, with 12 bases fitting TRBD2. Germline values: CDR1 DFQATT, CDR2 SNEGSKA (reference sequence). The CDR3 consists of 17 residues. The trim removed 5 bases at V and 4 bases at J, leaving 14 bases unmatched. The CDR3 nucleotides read TGCAGTGCTGAACTAGCGGGGGGCTCCACACCCGGAGAGACCCAGTACTTC. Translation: CSAELAGGSTPGETQYF.

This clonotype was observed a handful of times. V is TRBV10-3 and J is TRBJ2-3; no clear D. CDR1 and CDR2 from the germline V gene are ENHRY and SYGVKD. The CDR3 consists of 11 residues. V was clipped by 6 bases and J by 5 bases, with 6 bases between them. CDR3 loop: CAIRTGDTQYF. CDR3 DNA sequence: TGTGCCATCAGGACGGGAGATACGCAGTATTTT.

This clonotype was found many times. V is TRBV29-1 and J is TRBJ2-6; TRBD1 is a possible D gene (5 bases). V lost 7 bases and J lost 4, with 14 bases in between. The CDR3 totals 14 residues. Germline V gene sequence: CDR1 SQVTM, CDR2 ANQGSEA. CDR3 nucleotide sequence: TGCAGCGCACAAGGGGAATCCGGGGCCAACGTCCTGACTTTC. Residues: CSAQGESGANVLTF. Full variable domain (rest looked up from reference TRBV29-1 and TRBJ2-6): SAVISQKPSRDICQRGTSLTIQCQVDSQVTMMFWYRQQPGQSLTLIATANQGSEATYESGFVIDKFPISRPNLTFSTLTVSNMSPEDSSIYLCSAQGESGANVLTFGAGSRLTVL.

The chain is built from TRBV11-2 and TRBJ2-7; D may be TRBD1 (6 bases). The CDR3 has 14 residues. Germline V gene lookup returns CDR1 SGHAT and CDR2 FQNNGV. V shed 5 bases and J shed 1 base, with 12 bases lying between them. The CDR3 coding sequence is TGTGCCAGCAGCACCCGGACAGAATCCTACGAGCAGTACTTC. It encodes CASSTRTESYEQYF.

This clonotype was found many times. This CDR3 reads CASSFRTGTGQPQHF. CDR3 DNA: TGTGCCAGCAGTTTCCGGACAGGGACGGGGCAGCCCCAGCATTTT. V is TRBV28 and J is TRBJ1-5; 8 bases are shared with TRBD1. The CDR3 extends over 15 amino acids. The germline CDR1 and CDR2 sequences are MDHEN and SYDVKM. Trimming took 3 bases from V and 7 from J; bases not matched to a gene: 8.

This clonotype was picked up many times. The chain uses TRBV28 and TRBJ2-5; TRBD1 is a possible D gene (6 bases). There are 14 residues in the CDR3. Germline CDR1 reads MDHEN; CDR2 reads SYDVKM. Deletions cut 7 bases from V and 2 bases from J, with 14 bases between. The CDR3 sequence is CASIQRTVQETQYF. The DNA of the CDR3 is TGTGCCAGCATCCAGAGGACAGTACAAGAGACCCAGTACTTC.

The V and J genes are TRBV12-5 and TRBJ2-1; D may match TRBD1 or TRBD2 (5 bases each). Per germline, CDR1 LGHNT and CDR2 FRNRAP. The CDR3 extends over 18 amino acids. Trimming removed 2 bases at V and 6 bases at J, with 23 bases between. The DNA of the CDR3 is TGTGCTAGTGGTTTGACGACTATCGGAAGGTTAGGGGCCAATGAGCAGTTCTTC. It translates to CASGLTTIGRLGANEQFF.

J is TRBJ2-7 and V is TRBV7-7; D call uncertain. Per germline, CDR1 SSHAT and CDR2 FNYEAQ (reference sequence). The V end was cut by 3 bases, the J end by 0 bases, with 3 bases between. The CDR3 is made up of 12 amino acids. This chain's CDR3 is CASSFSSYEQYF. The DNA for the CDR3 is TGTGCCAGCAGCTTTAGCTCCTACGAGCAGTACTTC.

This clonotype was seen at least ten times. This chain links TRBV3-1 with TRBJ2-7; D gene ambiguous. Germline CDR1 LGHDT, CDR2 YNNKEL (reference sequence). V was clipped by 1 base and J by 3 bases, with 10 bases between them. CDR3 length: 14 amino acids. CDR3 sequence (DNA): TGTGCCAGCAGCCAAGTTCGCTCCTTCTACGAGCAGTACTTC. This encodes CASSQVRSFYEQYF.

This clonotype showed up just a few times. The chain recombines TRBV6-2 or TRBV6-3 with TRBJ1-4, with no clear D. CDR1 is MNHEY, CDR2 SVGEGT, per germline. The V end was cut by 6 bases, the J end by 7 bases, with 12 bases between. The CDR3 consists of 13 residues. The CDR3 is CASRRGVGEKLFF. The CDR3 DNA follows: TGTGCCAGCAGGCGGGGAGTTGGTGAAAAACTGTTTTTT.

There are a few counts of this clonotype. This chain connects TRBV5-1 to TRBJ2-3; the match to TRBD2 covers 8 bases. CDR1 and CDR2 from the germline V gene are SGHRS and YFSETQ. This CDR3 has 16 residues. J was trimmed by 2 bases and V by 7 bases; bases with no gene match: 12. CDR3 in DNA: TGCGCCAGCTACGGGGACCCAGCGGGGGTCACAGATACGCAGTATTTT. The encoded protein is CASYGDPAGVTDTQYF.

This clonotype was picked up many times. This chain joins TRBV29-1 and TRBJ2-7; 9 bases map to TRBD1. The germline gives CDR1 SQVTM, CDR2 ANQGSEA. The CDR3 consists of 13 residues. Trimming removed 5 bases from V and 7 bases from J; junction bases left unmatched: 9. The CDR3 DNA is TGCAGCGTTACCGGGACAGGGATTGGAGAGCAGTACTTC. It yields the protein CSVTGTGIGEQYF.

CDR3 DNA: TGTGCCAGCGGTGAACAGGGGCGAGTCCACAATGAGCAGTTCTTC. Its protein product is CASGEQGRVHNEQFF. V and J are TRBV28 and TRBJ2-1; 7 bases are shared with TRBD1. Germline lookup yields CDR1 MDHEN and CDR2 SYDVKM. Trimming cost V 8 bases and J 5 bases; bases outside gene matches: 12. The CDR3 loop spans 15 amino acids.

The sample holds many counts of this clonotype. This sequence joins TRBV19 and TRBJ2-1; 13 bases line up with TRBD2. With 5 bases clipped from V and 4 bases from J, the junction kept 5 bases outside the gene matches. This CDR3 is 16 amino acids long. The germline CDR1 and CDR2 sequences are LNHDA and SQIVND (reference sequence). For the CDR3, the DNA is TGTGCCAGTAGTCCGAGACTAGCGGGGGGTTACAATGAGCAGTTCTTC. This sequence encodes CASSPRLAGGYNEQFF.